This TCR beta chain was documented in a study of T cell responses to AZD1222 COVID-19 vaccine. The repertoire was sequenced with immunoSEQ multiplex PCR; TCRdb's copy has only in-frame clones and lacks some. Here the sample table reports over 130,000 clones. The CDR3 has 19 amino acids. On this clone itself: The antigen is unknown.

Findings and limits, study-wide: White British ancestry dominated among donors, who included more females, and clonal diversity was possibly underestimated. Spike was spanned by vaccine-associated CD4 TCRs, with dominance at 160-218 and 743-854. Repertoires were obtained solely post-peak T cell response.

Sequencing was carried out using peripheral blood. This clonotype originated in an adult in good health. V gene TRBV12-2 combines with J gene TRBJ1-1. TRBV12-2 counts as a pseudogene. DNA of the CDR3: TGTGCAAGTCGCTTAGTGTTGGAAGACCCCGCGGGCATGAACACTGAAGCTTTCTTT. This sequence encodes CASRLVLEDPAGMNTEAFF.